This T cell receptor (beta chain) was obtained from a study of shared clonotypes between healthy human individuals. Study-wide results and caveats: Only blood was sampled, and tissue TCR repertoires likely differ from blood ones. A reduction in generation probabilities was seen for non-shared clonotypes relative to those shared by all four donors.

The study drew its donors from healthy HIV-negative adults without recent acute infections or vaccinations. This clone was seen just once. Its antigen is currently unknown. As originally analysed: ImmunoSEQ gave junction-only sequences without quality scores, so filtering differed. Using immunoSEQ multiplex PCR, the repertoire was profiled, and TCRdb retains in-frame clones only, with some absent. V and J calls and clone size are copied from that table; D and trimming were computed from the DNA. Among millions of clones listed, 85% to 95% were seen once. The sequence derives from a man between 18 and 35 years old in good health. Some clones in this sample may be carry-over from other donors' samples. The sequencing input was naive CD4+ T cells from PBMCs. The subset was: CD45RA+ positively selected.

CDR3 bases: TGTGCCAGCTCACCAGACAGCGGCTTCTATGGCTACACCTTC. Protein sequence: CASSPDSGFYGYTF. The chain is built from TRBV18 and TRBJ1-2, with D possibly matching TRBD1 (5 bases). CDR3 length: 14 residues. Germline V gene sequence: CDR1 KGHSH, CDR2 LQKENI. With 2 bases removed from V and 4 bases from J, the gap between germline ends came to 11 bases. The full variable domain, with the rest looked up from reference TRBV18 and TRBJ1-2, is NAGVMQNPRHLVRRRGQEARLRCSPMKGHSHVYWYRQLPEEGLKFMVYLQKENIIDESGMPKERFSAEFPKEGPSILRIQQVVRGDSAAYFCASSPDSGFYGYTFGSGTRLTVV.